The TCR beta chain described here comes from a study of blood T cell repertoires in COVID-19. Study-wide context: From the United States, Italy and Spain came samples of acute and convalescent COVID-19. PBMCs, B-cell-depleted T cells, or T cells were the source of the cDNA or gDNA that made up the material.

Germline V gives CDR1 LNHDA, CDR2 SQIVND (reference sequence). The length of the CDR3 is 13 residues. Trimming stripped 5 bases from V and 6 bases from J, with 13 bases between. Original processing notes: Scientists estimated how many nucleated cells there were by amplifying reference gene primers. Assay: immunoSEQ multiplex PCR; the TCRdb copy retains only in-frame clones and omits some. Clonal size and the V and J genes are those of that table, whereas D and trimming came from the DNA. This table has around 300,000 clones, around 85% appearing once. The chain recombines TRBV19 with TRBJ1-1, with a possible D match to TRBD1 (6 bases). This clonotype originated in a woman aged 45-65 years with active or convalescent COVID-19. Sequencing was done on a sample of peripheral blood. The chain's CDR3 is CASSLRGQPEAFF. The CDR3 DNA reads TGTGCCAGTAGTCTCCGAGGACAGCCTGAAGCTTTCTTT.